What follows are 16 T cell receptor beta chains derived from one specimen sequenced in a study of blood T cell repertoires in COVID-19. TCRdb's table, derived via immunoSEQ multiplex PCR, lists solely in-frame clones and lacks some. The sample has over 200,000 clones; around nine tenths are singletons. Sequenced sample: PBMCs or T cells enriched from blood (not recorded which). These receptors all come from a man aged 30-40 years who had recovered from COVID-19.

The gene calls are TRBV11-2 and TRBJ1-4, with 8 nucleotides matching TRBD1. CDR1 is SGHAT, CDR2 FQNNGV, per germline. Unmatched junction bases numbered 5, after V lost 3 bases and J lost 8 bases. CDR3 length: 14 amino acids. The CDR3 DNA is TGTGCCAGCAGCTTCACAGGGGGTGGGGAAAAACTGTTTTTT. This encodes CASSFTGGGEKLFF.

The DNA of the CDR3 is TGCGCCAGCAGCTCCCAGGCGGGGGCGGCTTTCTTT. Translation: CASSSQAGAAFF. The chain combines TRBV5-1 with TRBJ1-1; a weak D match, TRBD1 (6 bases). V was clipped by 3 bases and J by 11 bases, with 14 bases between them. The V gene's germline CDR1 is SGHRS and CDR2 YFSETQ. The CDR3 has 12 residues.

J is TRBJ2-1 and V is TRBV29-1, with 8 bases lining up with TRBD2. Germline V gives CDR1 SQVTM, CDR2 ANQGSEA. The CDR3 is 16 residues long. Unmatched junction bases numbered 14, after V lost 3 bases and J lost 7 bases. CDR3 DNA sequence: TGCAGCGTTGAGGTCCGCGGGACTAGAATTTTGAATGAGCAGTTCTTC. This gives the protein CSVEVRGTRILNEQFF.

This chain uses TRBV29-1 with TRBJ2-7, with 9 bases identical to TRBD2. The J segment lost 3 bases and the V segment lost 0 bases, leaving 15 bases of the junction unmatched. Germline V gene data show CDR1 as SQVTM and CDR2 as ANQGSEA. The CDR3 runs to 18 residues. The CDR3 bases are TGCAGCGTTGAAGAAAGGTCGTATGGTAGCGGGAGACGCTACGAGCAGTACTTC. This codes for CSVEERSYGSGRRYEQYF.

This chain links TRBV6-5 with TRBJ1-3; a possible D gene is TRBD1 (6 bases). Trimming took 6 bases from V and 0 from J, leaving 12 bases between them. The CDR3 contains 15 residues. Germline CDR1 reads MNHEY; CDR2 reads SVGAGI. The CDR3 here is CASRDRTVSGNTIYF. The CDR3 DNA sequence: TGTGCCAGCAGAGACAGGACCGTCTCTGGAAACACCATATATTTT.

The chain recombines TRBV6-2 or TRBV6-3 with TRBJ1-3; maybe TRBD1 (6 bases). Germline CDR1 and CDR2: MNHEY and SVGEGT. The V and J ends lost 2 bases and 0 bases respectively, with 14 bases between them. The CDR3 sequence is 17 residues long. The CDR3 protein is CASSYPGQGPSGNTIYF. In DNA, the CDR3 is TGTGCCAGCAGTTACCCCGGTCAGGGGCCCTCTGGAAACACCATATATTTT.

This chain uses TRBV7-2 with TRBJ1-1; D is possibly TRBD1 (5 bases). The CDR3 is 14 residues long. The V gene's germline CDR1 is SGHTA and CDR2 FQGNSA. V lost 0 bases to trimming and J lost 3 bases, with 8 bases between them. The CDR3 here is CASSLAPGDTEAFF. In DNA, the CDR3 is TGTGCCAGCAGCTTAGCTCCGGGGGACACTGAAGCTTTCTTT.

This clone was recorded only once. The chain has TRBV7-6 and TRBJ1-1, with TRBD1 identical over 12 bases. V dropped 5 bases and J dropped 6; count of bases not matched to a gene: 7. Germline V gene lookup returns CDR1 SGHVS and CDR2 FNYEAQ. The CDR3 sequence is 15 residues long. The CDR3 DNA follows: TGTGCCAGCAGCACCGGGACAGGGGGCGCGGCTGAAGCTTTCTTT. This sequence encodes CASSTGTGGAAEAFF.

The chain has TRBV5-6 and TRBJ1-6, with D hard to call. Germline V lookup: CDR1 SGHDT, CDR2 YYEEEE. V gave up 4 bases and J gave up 7 bases, with 6 bases separating them. There are 12 residues in the CDR3. The CDR3 region has the DNA TGTGCCAGCAGCGGCGGGAATTCACCCCTCCACTTT. It is translated as CASSGGNSPLHF.

This chain joins TRBV5-4 and TRBJ2-6; 7 bases are shared with TRBD1. Per the germline V gene, CDR1 is SGHNT and CDR2 is YYREEE (reference sequence). This CDR3 comprises 17 residues. V was clipped by 0 bases and J by 0 bases; unmatched bases: 3. CDR3 region: CASSLGGQFSGANVLTF. In DNA, the CDR3 is TGTGCCAGCAGCTTGGGGGGACAGTTCTCTGGGGCCAACGTCCTGACTTTC.

V and J are TRBV5-1 and TRBJ2-1; TRBD2 aligns across 7 bases. The CDR3 is made up of 14 amino acids. V lost 1 base and J lost 5; bases outside the gene matches: 3. Germline V gene lookup returns CDR1 SGHRS and CDR2 YFSETQ. DNA of the CDR3: TGCGCCAGCAGCTTGCTAGCGGCAGACAATGAGCAGTTCTTC. Amino acids: CASSLLAADNEQFF.

V usage is TRBV25-1 and J usage is TRBJ1-1; TRBD1 is a possible D gene (5 bases). CDR1 and CDR2 (germline): MGHDK, SYGVNS. The CDR3 has 12 amino acids. Deletions cut 7 bases from V and 6 bases from J, with 12 bases between. The CDR3 is CASIRGDAEAFF. CDR3 in DNA: TGTGCCAGCATACGCGGGGACGCTGAAGCTTTCTTT.

V usage is TRBV28 and J usage is TRBJ1-2, with D tentatively TRBD1 (5 bases). The CDR3 contains 13 residues. Germline loops: CDR1 MDHEN, CDR2 SYDVKM. Trimming shortened V by 6 bases and J by 8 bases, and 16 bases separated the two germline ends. This CDR3 is CASRRGGSSGYTF. The CDR3 nucleotides are TGTGCCAGCAGGCGCGGGGGTAGTAGCGGCTACACCTTC.

The chain is built from TRBV28 and TRBJ1-3; the match to TRBD1 covers 9 bases. V dropped 4 bases and J dropped 5; count of bases not matched to a gene: 12. This CDR3 is built from 17 residues. Germline CDR1 MDHEN, CDR2 SYDVKM. The CDR3 sequence is CASSSPAGTGRRNTIYF. The CDR3 DNA sequence: TGTGCCAGCAGTTCGCCCGCCGGGACAGGGAGGAGAAACACCATATATTTT.

J is TRBJ1-1 and V is TRBV23-1; D not resolved. TRBV23-1 counts as an open reading frame of uncertain function. With 6 bases removed from V and 4 bases from J, the gap between germline ends came to 15 bases. This CDR3 spans 14 amino acids. CDR3 sequence: CASRKESEGTEAFF. CDR3 bases: TGCGCCAGCAGAAAGGAGAGTGAGGGCACTGAAGCTTTCTTT.

With regard to this clone: Mismatch with germline at one junction end may stem from a read error. The chain is built from TRBV7-2 and TRBJ2-7; maybe TRBD1 (5 bases). The CDR3 is 11 amino acids. From germline, CDR1 is SGHTA and CDR2 FQGNSA. CDR3 sequence (DNA): TGTGCCAGCAGCTTACAGGGATCTCCTTCGTTC. Translating it yields CASSLQGSPSF.